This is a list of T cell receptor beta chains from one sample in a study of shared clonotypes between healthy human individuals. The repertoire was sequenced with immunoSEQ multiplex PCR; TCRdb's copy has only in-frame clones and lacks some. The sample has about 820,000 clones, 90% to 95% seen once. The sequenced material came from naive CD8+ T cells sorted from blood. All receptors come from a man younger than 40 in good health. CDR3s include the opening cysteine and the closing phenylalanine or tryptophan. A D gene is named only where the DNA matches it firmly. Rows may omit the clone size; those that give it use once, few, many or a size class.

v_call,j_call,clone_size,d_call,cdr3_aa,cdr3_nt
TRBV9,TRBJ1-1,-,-,CASSVVGSGGTEAFF,TGTGCCAGCAGCGTAGTAGGGTCGGGAGGTACTGAAGCTTTCTTT
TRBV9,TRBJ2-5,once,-,CASSVGWGSAETQYF,TGTGCCAGCAGCGTAGGATGGGGGAGTGCAGAGACCCAGTACTTC
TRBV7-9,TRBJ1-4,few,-,CASSRQTSEKLFF,TGTGCCAGCAGCCGACAGACCAGTGAAAAACTGTTTTTT
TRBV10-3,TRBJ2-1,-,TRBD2,CAISVRPISAGGHNEQFF,TGTGCCATCAGCGTCCGTCCAATTTCAGCGGGAGGGCACAATGAGCAGTTCTTC
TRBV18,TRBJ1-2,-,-,CASSPSGSNYGYTF,TGTGCCAGCTCACCTAGCGGATCTAACTATGGCTACACCTTC
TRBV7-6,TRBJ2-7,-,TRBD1,CASSKTGFYEQYF,TGTGCCAGCAGCAAGACAGGGTTCTACGAGCAGTACTTC
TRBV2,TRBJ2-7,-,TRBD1,CASSDPPDRVHEQYF,TGTGCCAGCAGTGACCCACCGGACAGGGTACACGAGCAGTACTTC
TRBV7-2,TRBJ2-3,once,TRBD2,CASSQAGSTDTQYF,TGTGCCAGCAGCCAAGCGGGGAGCACAGATACGCAGTATTTT
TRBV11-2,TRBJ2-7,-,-,CASSLVPEGMASYF,TGTGCCAGCAGCTTAGTCCCCGAAGGAATGGCTTCTTACTTC
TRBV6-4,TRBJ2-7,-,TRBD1,CASSEEGTGSSYEQYF,TGTGCCAGCAGTGAGGAGGGGACAGGCAGCTCCTACGAGCAGTACTTC
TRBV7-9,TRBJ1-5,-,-,CASSADRYQPQHF,TGTGCCAGCAGCGCGGACAGATACCAGCCCCAGCATTTT
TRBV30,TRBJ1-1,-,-,CAWGENTEAFF,TGTGCCTGGGGGGAGAACACTGAAGCTTTCTTT
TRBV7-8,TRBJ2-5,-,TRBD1,CASSFLDRGETQYF,TGTGCCAGCAGCTTCCTAGACAGGGGAGAGACCCAGTACTTC
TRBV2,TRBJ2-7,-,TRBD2,CASWRELGIEQYF,TGTGCCAGCTGGCGGGAGTTGGGGATCGAGCAGTACTTC
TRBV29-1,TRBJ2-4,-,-,CSVHGKSKNIQYF,TGCAGCGTCCACGGGAAGTCCAAAAACATTCAGTACTTC
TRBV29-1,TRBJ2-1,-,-,CSVEGSSKEYNEQFF,TGCAGCGTTGAGGGGTCCTCAAAGGAATACAATGAGCAGTTCTTC
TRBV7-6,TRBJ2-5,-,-,CASSPRVGVQETQYF,TGTGCCAGCAGCCCTAGGGTGGGGGTCCAAGAGACCCAGTACTTC
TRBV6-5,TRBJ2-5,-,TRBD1,CASSLGQVETQYF,TGTGCCAGCAGTTTGGGACAGGTCGAGACCCAGTACTTC
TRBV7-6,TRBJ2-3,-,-,CATSHESNTQYF,TGTGCCACTAGCCACGAGTCGAATACGCAGTATTTT
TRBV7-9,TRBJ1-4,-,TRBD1,CASSSNTGEFDEKLFF,TGTGCCAGCAGCTCAAACACAGGGGAATTCGACGAAAAACTGTTTTTT
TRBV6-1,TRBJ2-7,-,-,CASSEYHNSYEQYF,TGTGCCAGCAGTGAATACCATAACTCCTACGAGCAGTACTTC
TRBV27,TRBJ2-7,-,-,CASSVLGSDEQYF,TGTGCCAGCAGCGTACTAGGCTCCGACGAGCAGTACTTC
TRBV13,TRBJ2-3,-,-,CASSPRWGDLTDTQYF,TGTGCCAGCAGCCCTAGGTGGGGGGATTTGACAGATACGCAGTATTTT
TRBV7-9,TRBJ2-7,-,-,CASRSGARAREQYF,TGTGCCAGCAGATCCGGGGCCCGGGCCCGCGAGCAGTACTTC
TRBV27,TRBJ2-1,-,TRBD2,CASSSLGLAGPEQFF,TGTGCCAGCAGTTCCCTGGGGCTAGCGGGACCTGAGCAGTTCTTC
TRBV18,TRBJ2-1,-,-,CASSGSYNEQFF,TGTGCCAGCTCAGGGTCCTACAATGAGCAGTTCTTC
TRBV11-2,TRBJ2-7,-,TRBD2,CASSLDQVAGGVYEQYF,TGTGCCAGCAGCTTAGATCAGGTAGCGGGAGGTGTGTACGAGCAGTACTTC
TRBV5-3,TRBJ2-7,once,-,CARTDPRTTKKPPTYEQYF,TGTGCCAGAACCGACCCCCGGACAACTAAAAAACCCCCCACCTACGAGCAGTACTTC
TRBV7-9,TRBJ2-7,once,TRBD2,CASSLGRGRGGEQYF,TGTGCCAGCAGCTTAGGCCGCGGGAGGGGTGGGGAGCAGTACTTC
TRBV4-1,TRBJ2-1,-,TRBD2,CASSTGLAVYNEQFF,TGCGCCAGCAGCACAGGACTAGCGGTCTACAATGAGCAGTTCTTC